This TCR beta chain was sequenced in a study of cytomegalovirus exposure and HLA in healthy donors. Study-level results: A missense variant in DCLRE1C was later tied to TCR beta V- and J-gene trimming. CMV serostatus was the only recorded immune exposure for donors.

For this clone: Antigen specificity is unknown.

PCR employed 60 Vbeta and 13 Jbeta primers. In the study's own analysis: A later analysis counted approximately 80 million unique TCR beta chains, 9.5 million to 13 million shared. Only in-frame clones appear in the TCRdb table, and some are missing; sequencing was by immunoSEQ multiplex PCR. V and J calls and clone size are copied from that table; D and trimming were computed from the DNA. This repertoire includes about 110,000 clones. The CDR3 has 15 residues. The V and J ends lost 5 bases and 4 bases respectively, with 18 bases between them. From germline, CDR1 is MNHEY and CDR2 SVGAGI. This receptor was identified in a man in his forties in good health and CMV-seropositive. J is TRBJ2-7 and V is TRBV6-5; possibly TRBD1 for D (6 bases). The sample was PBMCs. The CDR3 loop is CASSRTEGNLYEQYF. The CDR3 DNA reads TGTGCCAGCAGTAGGACAGAAGGTAACTTGTACGAGCAGTACTTC.